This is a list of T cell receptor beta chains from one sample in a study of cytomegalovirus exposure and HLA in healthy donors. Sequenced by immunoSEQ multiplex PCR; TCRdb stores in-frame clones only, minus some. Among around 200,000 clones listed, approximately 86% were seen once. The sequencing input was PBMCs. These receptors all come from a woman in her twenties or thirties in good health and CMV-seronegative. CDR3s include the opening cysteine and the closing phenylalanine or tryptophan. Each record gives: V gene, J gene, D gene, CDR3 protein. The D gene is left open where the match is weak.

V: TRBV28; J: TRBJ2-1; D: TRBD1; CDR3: CASSGQGSNEQFF
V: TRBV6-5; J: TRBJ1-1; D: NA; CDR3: CASSYVVPMNTEAFF
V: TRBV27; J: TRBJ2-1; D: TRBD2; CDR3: CASSLYLRGDGGYNEQFF
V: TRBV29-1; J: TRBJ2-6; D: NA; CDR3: CSAATDTDSGANVLTF
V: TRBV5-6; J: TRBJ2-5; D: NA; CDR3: CASSLFGGRETQYF
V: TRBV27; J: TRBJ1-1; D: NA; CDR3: CASSLSAGANTEAFF
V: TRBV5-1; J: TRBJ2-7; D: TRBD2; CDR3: CASSLADLAGGQYEQYF
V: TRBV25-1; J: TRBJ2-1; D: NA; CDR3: CASSARDKYNEQFF
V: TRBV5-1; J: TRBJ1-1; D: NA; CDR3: CASSLTGRDTEAFF
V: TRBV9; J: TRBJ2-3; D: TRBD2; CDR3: CASSAWGGTQYF
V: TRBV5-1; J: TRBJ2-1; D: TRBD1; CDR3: CASSSLGQGGYNEQFF
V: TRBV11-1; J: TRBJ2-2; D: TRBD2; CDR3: CAVEAGATGELFF
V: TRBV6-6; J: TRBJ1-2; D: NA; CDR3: CASSLRQAISNYGYTF
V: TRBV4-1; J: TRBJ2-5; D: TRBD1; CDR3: CASSQTQGFAQETQYF
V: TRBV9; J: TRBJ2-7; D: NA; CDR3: CASSVVGGGEQYF
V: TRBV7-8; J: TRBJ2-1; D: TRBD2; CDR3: CASKQAGGTYNEQFF
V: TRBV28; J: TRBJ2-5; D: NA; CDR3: CASSGAGQIGTQYF
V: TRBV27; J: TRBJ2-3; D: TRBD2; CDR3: CASSAFRASGISDTQYF
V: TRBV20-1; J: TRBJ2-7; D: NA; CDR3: CSSRQSYEQYF
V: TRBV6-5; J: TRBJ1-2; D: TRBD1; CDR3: CASRTGFNGYTF
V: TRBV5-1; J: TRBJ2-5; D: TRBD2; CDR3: CASSLAAGVQETQYF
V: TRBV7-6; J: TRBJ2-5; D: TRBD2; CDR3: CASSLGAGGQETQYF
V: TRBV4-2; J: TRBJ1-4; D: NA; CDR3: CASSHWGATNEKLFF
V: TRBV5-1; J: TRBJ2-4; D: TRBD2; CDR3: CASSLGLAGLAKNIQYF
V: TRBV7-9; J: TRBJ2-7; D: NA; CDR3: CSSSLEQGGAYEQYF
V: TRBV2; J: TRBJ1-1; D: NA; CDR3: CASSAGNTEAFF
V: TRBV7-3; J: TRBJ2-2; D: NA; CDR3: CASSWGGYGELFF
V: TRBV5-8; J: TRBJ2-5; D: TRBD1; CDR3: CASSLETGGWETQYF
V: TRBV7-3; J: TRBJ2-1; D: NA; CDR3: CASSPGSFYSYNEQFF
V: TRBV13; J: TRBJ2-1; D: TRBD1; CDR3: CASSPSWDRGGGEQFF
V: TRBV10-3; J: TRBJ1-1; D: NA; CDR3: CAIRPVTGREAFF
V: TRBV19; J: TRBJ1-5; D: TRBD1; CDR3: CASSTRQGGNQPQHF
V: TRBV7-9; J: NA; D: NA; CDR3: CASSPGDFPYEQYF
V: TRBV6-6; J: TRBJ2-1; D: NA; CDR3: CVSLGQRRRYNEQFF
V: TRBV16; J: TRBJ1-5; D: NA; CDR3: CASSQMVLFGNQPQHF
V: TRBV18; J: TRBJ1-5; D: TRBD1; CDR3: CASSPQGAPSQPQHF
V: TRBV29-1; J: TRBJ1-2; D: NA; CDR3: CSVDGRGTSNYGYTF
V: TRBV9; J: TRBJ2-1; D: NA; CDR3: CASSVRAEEYNEQFF
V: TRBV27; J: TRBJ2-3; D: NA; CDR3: CASSPRQSTDTQYF
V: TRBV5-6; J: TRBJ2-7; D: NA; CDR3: CASSLGGGSSYEQYF
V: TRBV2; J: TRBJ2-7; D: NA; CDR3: CASSFLPYEQYF
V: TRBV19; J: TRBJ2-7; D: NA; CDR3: CASSIGGIHEQYF
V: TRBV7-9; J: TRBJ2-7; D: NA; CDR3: CASSLGLSPYEQYF
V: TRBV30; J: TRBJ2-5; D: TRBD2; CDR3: CAWSREGPETQYF
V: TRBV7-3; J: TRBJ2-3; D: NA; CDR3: CASSDGLFTDTQYF
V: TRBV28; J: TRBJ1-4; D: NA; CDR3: CASRNTATNEKLFF
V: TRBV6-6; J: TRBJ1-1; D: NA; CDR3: CASTLRTEHTEAFF
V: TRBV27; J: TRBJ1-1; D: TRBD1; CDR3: CASSSGQAMNTEAFF
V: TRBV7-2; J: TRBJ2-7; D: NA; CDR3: CASSEQGWGASREQYF
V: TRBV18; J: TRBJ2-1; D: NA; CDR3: CASSPSGAEQFF
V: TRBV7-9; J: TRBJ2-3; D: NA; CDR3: CASSSLKPSDTQYF
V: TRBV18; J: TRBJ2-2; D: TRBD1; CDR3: CASSPGQGTGELFF
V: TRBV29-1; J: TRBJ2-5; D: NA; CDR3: CSVARSGETQYF
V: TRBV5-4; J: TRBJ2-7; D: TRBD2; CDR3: CASSFFSRGGSYEQYF
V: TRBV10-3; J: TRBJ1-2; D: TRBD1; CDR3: CATRQGGKGYTF
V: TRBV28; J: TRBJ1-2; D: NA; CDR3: CASSFLGSSYTF
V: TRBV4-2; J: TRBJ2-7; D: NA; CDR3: CASSQRTTYEQYF
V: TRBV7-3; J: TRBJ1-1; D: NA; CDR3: CASRETGRGYTEAFF